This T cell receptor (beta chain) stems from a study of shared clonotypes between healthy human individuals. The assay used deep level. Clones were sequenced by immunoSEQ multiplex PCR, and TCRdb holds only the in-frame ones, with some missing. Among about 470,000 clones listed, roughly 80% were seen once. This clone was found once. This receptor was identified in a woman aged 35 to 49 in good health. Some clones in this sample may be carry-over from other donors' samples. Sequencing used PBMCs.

The CDR3 nucleotides are TGTGCCAGCAGTTTTGGGGCGGGGAGAGCCGGGGAGCTGTTTTTT. It codes for CASSFGAGRAGELFF. The chain combines TRBV28 with TRBJ2-2; the D gene is possibly TRBD2 (6 bases). The V gene's germline CDR1 is MDHEN and CDR2 SYDVKM. This CDR3 comprises 15 residues. Trimming shortened V by 3 bases and J by 6 bases, and 14 bases separated the two germline ends.